Listed below are T cell receptor beta chains from one sample, sequenced in a study of shared clonotypes between healthy human individuals. TCRdb keeps only in-frame clones here, not all; method: immunoSEQ multiplex PCR. Of 2 million to 2.5 million clones in the sample, around 90% are singletons; the top ten hold around 0.4%. The sequenced sample consisted of naive CD4+ T cells from PBMCs. The receptors originated from a man aged 18 to 30 in good health. Some clones in this sample may be carry-over from other donors' samples. Each CDR3 is given with its conserved first and last residue. D genes are given only for firm matches. Clone size is not always given. Where it is, it says once, few, many or a class for expanded clones.

D,J,V,size,DNA,CDR3
TRBD1,TRBJ2-7,TRBV4-1,NA,TGCGCCAGCAGCGAACGGACAGGGACCCAGGGCAGGTACGAGCAGTACTTC,CASSERTGTQGRYEQYF
NA,TRBJ2-7,TRBV6-1,NA,TGTGCCAGCAGTGAAGCCCGGTTTCGGTACGGAACCTACGAGCAGTACTTC,CASSEARFRYGTYEQYF
TRBD1,TRBJ1-1,TRBV6-5,NA,TGTGCCAGCAGTTACTGGACAGGGGGCCCTGAAGCTTTCTTT,CASSYWTGGPEAFF
NA,TRBJ2-5,TRBV28,NA,TGTGCCAGCTCCTTCCCGACTCCTGCGGGACACCAAGAGACCCAGTACTTC,CASSFPTPAGHQETQYF
TRBD2,TRBJ2-5,TRBV28,NA,TGTGCCAGCCACCCAGGGGAAGCGGGAGGTGAGACCCAGTACTTC,CASHPGEAGGETQYF
TRBD2,TRBJ2-7,TRBV4-2,NA,TGTGCCAGCAGCCAAGACCTAGCGGGGTTCTACGAGCAGTACTTC,CASSQDLAGFYEQYF
NA,TRBJ1-1,TRBV28,once,TGTGCCAGCCGGGGGGTGAACACTGAAGCTTTCTTT,CASRGVNTEAFF
TRBD2,TRBJ2-7,TRBV6-1,NA,TGTGCCACGGGGGCGGGGACTAGTTTTTACGAGCAGTACTTC,CATGAGTSFYEQYF
TRBD2,TRBJ2-3,TRBV4-1,NA,TGCGCCAGCAGCGCCCAACTGGCGACTAGCGGCCCCACAGATACGCAGTATTTT,CASSAQLATSGPTDTQYF
TRBD1,TRBJ1-1,TRBV2,NA,TGTGCCAGCAGACCCGAGGGGGCGTCTGCTTTCTTT,CASRPEGASAFF
NA,TRBJ1-2,TRBV6-5,NA,TGTGCCAGCAGTTACGCCCCGGCGGGCTCGTCTGGCTACACCTTC,CASSYAPAGSSGYTF
NA,TRBJ1-2,TRBV30,NA,TGTGCCTGGTCCCGGGGGGAGAACTATGGCTACACCTTC,CAWSRGENYGYTF
TRBD2,TRBJ2-7,TRBV2,NA,TGTGCCAGCAGGATTCTAGCGGCCAGCTCCTACGAGCAGTACTTC,CASRILAASSYEQYF
NA,TRBJ1-5,TRBV7-9,NA,TGTGCCAGCAGCTTTTCGGGGGGCGGACAGCCCCAGCATTTT,CASSFSGGGQPQHF
NA,TRBJ2-3,TRBV6-1,NA,TGTGCCTCCCTCTCGGGATTCCACAGCACAGATACGCAGTATTTT,CASLSGFHSTDTQYF
TRBD2,TRBJ2-2,TRBV5-4,NA,TGTGCCAGCAGCTTGAGGAGCGGGACTGGCACCGGGGAGCTGTTTTTT,CASSLRSGTGTGELFF
TRBD2,TRBJ2-1,TRBV7-2,NA,TGTGCCAGCAGCTTAAGCGGGAGCTCCTACAATGAGCAGTTCTTC,CASSLSGSSYNEQFF
TRBD1,TRBJ2-3,TRBV11-3,NA,TGTGCCAGCAGTTCCGGGACAGGGACGGATACGCAGTATTTT,CASSSGTGTDTQYF
NA,TRBJ2-4,TRBV30,NA,TGTGCCTGGAGTGTACGTGACATTCAGTACTTC,CAWSVRDIQYF
TRBD2,TRBJ2-1,TRBV27,NA,TGTGCCAGCAGCCCCCCGGGACTAGCAGTGCACAATGAGCAGTTCTTC,CASSPPGLAVHNEQFF
NA,TRBJ1-4,TRBV19,NA,TGTGCCAGTAGGGCGCCGGGGGCAACTAATGAAAAACTGTTTTTT,CASRAPGATNEKLFF
NA,TRBJ2-3,TRBV5-8,NA,TGTGCCAGCAGCTTGATGGGATATACGCAGTATTTT,CASSLMGYTQYF
NA,TRBJ2-1,TRBV28,NA,TGTGCCAGCAGTACGCCCCAGACAGATTACAATGAGCAGTTCTTC,CASSTPQTDYNEQFF
NA,TRBJ2-1,TRBV30,NA,TGTGCCTGGAGTCCGGGACACCCCATGCCCCAGCGGGTTTACAATGAGCAGTTCTTC,CAWSPGHPMPQRVYNEQFF
NA,TRBJ2-1,TRBV27,NA,TGTGCCAGCAGCGGGTCCGTGTACAATGAGCAGTTCTTC,CASSGSVYNEQFF
TRBD2,TRBJ2-3,TRBV5-1,NA,TGCGCCAGCAGCCCGAGGTCGGCTAGCGGGAGCACAGATACGCAGTATTTT,CASSPRSASGSTDTQYF
TRBD1,TRBJ2-7,TRBV5-1,NA,TGCGCCAGCAGCTTAACCGGGACAGGGAACGAGCAGTACTTC,CASSLTGTGNEQYF
TRBD2,TRBJ2-5,TRBV2,NA,TGTGCCAGCAGTGATCCGGGACGACTAGCGGCCGGGGAGACCCAGTACTTC,CASSDPGRLAAGETQYF
NA,TRBJ1-5,TRBV6-5,NA,TGTGCCAGCAGTTTATCCGGGACGGGCAATCAGCCCCAGCATTTT,CASSLSGTGNQPQHF